This TCR beta chain comes out of a study of molecular identifiers for immune sequencing clone quantification. Overall study results and limits: Among effectors, clones above 20 RNA copies held over 97% of molecules; among naive cells, under 1%.

This clonotype was detected ten times or more. Its antigen remains unknown. The germline CDR1 and CDR2 sequences are GTSNPN and SVGIG (reference sequence). Trimming removed 0 bases at V and 4 bases at J, with 12 bases between. The CDR3 totals 14 residues. MiXCR, applied by TCRdb to the PCR reads, yields one record per CDR3 protein. The table records under 650,000 distinct CDR3 sequences, 20% of them present only once. The chain combines TRBV30 with TRBJ1-1; possibly TRBD1 for D (5 bases). Sequenced input: naive CD8+ T cells from blood, with Jurkat cell RNA spiked in. Subset of the sample: FACS-sorted CD8+CD4-CCR7+CD45RA+ naive T cells. The receptor comes from a human donor in good health. Some libraries in this study had Jurkat cell RNA spiked in. In DNA, the CDR3 is TGTGCCTGGAGTGTAGGGGCTGGGATCACTGAAGCTTTCTTT. Translated: CAWSVGAGITEAFF.